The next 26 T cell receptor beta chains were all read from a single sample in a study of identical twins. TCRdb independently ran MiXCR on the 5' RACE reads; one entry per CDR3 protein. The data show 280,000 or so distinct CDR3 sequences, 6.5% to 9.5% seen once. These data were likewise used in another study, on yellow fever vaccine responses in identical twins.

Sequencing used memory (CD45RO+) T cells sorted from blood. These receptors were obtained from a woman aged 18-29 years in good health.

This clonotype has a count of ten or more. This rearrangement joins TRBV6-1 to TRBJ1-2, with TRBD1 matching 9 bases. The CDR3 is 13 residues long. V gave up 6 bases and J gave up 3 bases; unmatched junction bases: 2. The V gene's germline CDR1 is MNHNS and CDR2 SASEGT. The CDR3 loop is CASSRDRDYGYTF. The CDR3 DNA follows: TGTGCCAGCAGCCGGGACAGGGACTATGGCTACACCTTC.

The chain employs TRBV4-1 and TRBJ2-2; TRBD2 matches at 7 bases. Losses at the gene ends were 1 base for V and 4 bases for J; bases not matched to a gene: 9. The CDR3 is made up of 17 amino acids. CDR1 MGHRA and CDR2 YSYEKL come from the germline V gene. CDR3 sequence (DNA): TGCGCCAGCAGCCAAGGTCGACAGCGGGGACCCACCGGGGAGCTGTTTTTT. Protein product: CASSQGRQRGPTGELFF.

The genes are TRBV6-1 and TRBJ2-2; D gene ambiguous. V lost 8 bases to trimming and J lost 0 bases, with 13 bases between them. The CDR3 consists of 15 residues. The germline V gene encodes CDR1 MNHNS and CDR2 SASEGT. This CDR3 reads CASGSGLANTGELFF. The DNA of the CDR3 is TGTGCCAGCGGGTCAGGTCTCGCGAACACCGGGGAGCTGTTTTTT.

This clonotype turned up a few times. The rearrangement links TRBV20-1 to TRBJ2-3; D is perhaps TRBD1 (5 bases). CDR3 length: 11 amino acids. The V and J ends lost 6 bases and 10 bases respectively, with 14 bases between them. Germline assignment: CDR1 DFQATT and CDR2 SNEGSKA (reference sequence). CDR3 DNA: TGCAGTGCGGCTCGACAGACACCGCAGTATTTT. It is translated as CSAARQTPQYF.

The CDR3 loop reads CASSLFWGAEAFF. DNA of the CDR3: TGTGCCAGCAGTTTATTTTGGGGGGCTGAAGCTTTCTTT. This rearrangement joins TRBV12-3 or TRBV12-4 to TRBJ1-1; TRBD1 might be the D (5 bases). CDR3 length: 13 amino acids. Trimming cost V 2 bases and J 6 bases, with 10 bases left between them.

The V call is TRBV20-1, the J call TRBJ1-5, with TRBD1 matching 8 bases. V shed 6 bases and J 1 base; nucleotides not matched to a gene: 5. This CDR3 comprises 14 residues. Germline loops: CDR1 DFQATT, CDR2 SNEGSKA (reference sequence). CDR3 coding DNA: TGCAGTGCGATAGACAGGGGAAGCAATCAGCCCCAGCATTTT. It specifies CSAIDRGSNQPQHF.

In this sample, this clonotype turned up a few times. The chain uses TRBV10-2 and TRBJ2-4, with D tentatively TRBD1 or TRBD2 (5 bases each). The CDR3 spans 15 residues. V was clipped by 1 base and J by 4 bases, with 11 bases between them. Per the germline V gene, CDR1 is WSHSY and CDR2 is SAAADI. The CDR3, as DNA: TGCGCCAGCAGTGAGTATGGGACGAATAAAAACATTCAGTACTTC. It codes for CASSEYGTNKNIQYF.

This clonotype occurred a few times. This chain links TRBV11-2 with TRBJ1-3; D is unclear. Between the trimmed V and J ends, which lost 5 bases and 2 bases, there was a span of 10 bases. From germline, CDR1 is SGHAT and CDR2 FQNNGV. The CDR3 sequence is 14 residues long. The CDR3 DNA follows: TGTGCCAGCAGCGATCACGGGGCTGGAAACACCATATATTTT. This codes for CASSDHGAGNTIYF.

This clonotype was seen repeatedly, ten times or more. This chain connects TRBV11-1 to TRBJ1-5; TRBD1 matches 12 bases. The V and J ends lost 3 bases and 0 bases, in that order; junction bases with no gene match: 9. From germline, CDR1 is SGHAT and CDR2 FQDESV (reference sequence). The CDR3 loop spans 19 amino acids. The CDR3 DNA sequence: TGTGCCAGCAGCTTCGCCGGGACAGGGGGCTTCCATAGCAATCAGCCCCAGCATTTT. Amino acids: CASSFAGTGGFHSNQPQHF.

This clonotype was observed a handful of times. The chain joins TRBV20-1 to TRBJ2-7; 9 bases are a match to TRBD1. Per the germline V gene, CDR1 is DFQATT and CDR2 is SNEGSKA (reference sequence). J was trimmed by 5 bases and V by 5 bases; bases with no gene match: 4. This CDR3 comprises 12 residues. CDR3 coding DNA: TGCAGTGCTCCCCGGGACAGGGACGAGCAGTACTTC. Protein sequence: CSAPRDRDEQYF.

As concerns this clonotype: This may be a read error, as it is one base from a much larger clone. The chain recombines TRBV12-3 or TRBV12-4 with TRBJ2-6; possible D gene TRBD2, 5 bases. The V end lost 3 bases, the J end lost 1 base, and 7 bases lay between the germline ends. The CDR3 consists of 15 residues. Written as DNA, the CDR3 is TGTGCCAGCAGTTTCGGGGAATCTGGGGCCAACGTCCTGACTTTC. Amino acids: CASSFGESGANVLTF.

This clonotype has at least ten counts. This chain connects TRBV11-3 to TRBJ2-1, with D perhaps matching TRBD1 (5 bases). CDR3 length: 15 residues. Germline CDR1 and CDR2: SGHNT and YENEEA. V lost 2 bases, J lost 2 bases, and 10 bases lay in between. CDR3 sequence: CASSLQGPPYNEQFF. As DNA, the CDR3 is TGTGCCAGCAGCTTACAGGGCCCCCCCTACAATGAGCAGTTCTTC.

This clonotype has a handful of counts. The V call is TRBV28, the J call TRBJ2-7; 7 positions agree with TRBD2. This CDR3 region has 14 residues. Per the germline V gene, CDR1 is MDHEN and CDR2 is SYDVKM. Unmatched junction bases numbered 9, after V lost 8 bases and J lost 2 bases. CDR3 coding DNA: TGTGCCAGCGGGGGGGGAGGGGCCACCTACGAGCAGTACTTC. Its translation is CASGGGGATYEQYF. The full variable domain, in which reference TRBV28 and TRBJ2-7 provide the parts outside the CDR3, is DVKVTQSSRYLVKRTGEKVFLECVQDMDHENMFWYRQDPGLGLRLIYFSYDVKMKEKGDIPEGYSVSREKKERFSLILESASTNQTSMYLCASGGGGATYEQYFGPGTRLTVT.

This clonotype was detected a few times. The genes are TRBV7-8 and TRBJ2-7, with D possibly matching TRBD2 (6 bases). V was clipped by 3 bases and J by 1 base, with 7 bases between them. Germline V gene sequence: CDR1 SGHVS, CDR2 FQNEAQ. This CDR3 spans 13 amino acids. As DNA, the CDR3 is TGTGCCAGCAGCTTTAGCGGATCCTACGAGCAGTACGTC. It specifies CASSFSGSYEQYV.

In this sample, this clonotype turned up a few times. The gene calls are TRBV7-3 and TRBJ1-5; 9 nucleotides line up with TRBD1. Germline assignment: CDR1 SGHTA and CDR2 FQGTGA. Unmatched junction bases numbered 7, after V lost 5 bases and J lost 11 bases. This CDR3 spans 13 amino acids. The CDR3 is CASSPDRGESQHF. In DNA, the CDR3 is TGTGCCAGCAGCCCGGACAGGGGTGAGTCCCAGCATTTT.

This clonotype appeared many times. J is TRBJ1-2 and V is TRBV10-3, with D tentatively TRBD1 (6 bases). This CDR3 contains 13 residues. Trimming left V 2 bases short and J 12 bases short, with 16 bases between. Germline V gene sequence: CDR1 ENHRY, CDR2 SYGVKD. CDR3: CAISEGISGEHTF. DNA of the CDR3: TGTGCCATCAGTGAGGGTATATCAGGGGAACACACCTTC.

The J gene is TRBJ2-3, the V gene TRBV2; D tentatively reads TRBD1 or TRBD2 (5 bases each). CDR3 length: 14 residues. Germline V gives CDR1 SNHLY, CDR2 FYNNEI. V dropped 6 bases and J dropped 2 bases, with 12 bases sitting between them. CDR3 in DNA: TGTGCCAGCAGGAGAGGGACCTCCACAGATACGCAGTATTTT. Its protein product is CASRRGTSTDTQYF.

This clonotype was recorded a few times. CDR3 sequence (DNA): TGTGCCAGCAGTGGTCCCGAGCCCTTCCGCTACGAGCAGTACTTC. Protein product: CASSGPEPFRYEQYF. This chain links TRBV28 with TRBJ2-7; D not certain. This CDR3 has 15 residues. V gave up 5 bases and J gave up 3 bases, with 17 bases separating them. Per germline, CDR1 MDHEN and CDR2 SYDVKM.

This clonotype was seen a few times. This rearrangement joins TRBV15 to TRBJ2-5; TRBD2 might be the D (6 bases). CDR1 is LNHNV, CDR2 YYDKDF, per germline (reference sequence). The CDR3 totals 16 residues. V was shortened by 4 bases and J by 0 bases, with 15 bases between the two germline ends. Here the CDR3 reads CATSTRLADYQETQYF. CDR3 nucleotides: TGTGCCACCAGCACCAGGTTAGCGGACTACCAAGAGACCCAGTACTTC.

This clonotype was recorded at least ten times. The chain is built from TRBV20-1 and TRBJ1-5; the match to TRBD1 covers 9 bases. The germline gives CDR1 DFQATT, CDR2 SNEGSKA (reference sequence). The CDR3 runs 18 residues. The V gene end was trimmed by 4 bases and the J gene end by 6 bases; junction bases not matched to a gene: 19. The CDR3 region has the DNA TGCAGTGCTATGAGCTCGGGACAGGGTACAAAGCCGGGTCAGCCCCAGCATTTT. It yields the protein CSAMSSGQGTKPGQPQHF.

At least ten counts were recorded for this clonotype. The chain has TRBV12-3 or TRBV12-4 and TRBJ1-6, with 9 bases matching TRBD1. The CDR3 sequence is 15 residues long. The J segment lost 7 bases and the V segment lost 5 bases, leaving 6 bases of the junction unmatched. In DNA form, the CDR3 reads TGTGCCAGCAGTCTACACAGGGGGCAGAATTCACCCCTCCACTTT. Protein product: CASSLHRGQNSPLHF.

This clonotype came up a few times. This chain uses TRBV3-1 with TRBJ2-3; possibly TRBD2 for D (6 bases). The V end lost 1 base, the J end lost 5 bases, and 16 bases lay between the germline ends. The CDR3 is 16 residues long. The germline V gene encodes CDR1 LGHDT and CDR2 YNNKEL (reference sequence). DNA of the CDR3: TGTGCCAGCAGCCAAGTTCCGGGAGTGTCAAGAGATACGCAGTATTTT. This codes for CASSQVPGVSRDTQYF.

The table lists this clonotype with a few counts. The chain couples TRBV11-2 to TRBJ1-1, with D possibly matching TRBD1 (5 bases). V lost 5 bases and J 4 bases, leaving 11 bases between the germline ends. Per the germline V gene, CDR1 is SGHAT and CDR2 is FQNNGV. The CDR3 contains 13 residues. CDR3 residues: CASSPGHGTEAFF. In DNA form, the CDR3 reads TGTGCCAGCAGCCCGGGGCATGGCACTGAAGCTTTCTTT.

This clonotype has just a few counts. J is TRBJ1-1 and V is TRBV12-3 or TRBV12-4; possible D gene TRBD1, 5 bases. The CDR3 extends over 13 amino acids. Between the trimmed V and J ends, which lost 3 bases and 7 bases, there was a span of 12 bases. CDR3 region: CASSLGRALEAFF. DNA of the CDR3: TGTGCCAGCAGTTTGGGACGGGCTCTTGAAGCTTTCTTT.

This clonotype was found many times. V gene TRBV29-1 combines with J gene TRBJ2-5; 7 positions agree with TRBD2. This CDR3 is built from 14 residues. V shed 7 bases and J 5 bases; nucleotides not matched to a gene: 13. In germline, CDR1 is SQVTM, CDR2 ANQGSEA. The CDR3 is CSGTGTTKRETQYF. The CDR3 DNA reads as TGCAGCGGGACCGGGACTACGAAGAGGGAGACCCAGTACTTC.

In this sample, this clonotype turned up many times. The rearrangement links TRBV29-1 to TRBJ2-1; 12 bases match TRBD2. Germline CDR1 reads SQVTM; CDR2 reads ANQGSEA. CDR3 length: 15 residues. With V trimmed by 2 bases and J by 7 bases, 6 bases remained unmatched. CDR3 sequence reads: CSVEITSGRRNEQFF. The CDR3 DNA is TGCAGCGTTGAAATTACTAGCGGGAGGCGTAATGAGCAGTTCTTC.